The 5 T cell receptor beta chains reported below all come from one sample, sequenced in a study of Graves' ophthalmopathy and Graves' hyperthyroidism. Researchers took RNA transcripts and amplified TCR beta CDR3 regions from them. First-round RT-PCR used HTBI primers; second-round multiplex PCR followed. MiXCR, applied by TCRdb to the multiplex PCR reads, yields one record per CDR3 protein. The sample contains approximately 210,000 distinct CDR3 sequences, approximately 29% of which appear only once. Sequencing was done on a sample of peripheral blood. The source of these receptors is a man aged 50-60 years with Graves' ophthalmopathy.

The V call is TRBV12-3 or TRBV12-4, the J call TRBJ2-5, with D perhaps matching TRBD2 (6 bases). The CDR3 consists of 14 residues. The V and J ends lost 3 bases and 6 bases respectively, with 14 bases between them. The CDR3 DNA reads TGTGCCAGCAGTTTTGGGCTAGCGAGGCAGACCCAGTACTTC. Translation gives CASSFGLARQTQYF.

This chain joins TRBV19 and TRBJ2-2, with D unclear. The CDR3 contains 13 residues. V was clipped by 1 base and J by 6 bases, with 6 bases between them. Germline CDR1 and CDR2: LNHDA and SQIVND (reference sequence). The CDR3: CASSIGTSGELFF. CDR3 nucleotide sequence: TGTGCCAGTAGTATAGGGACCTCCGGGGAGCTGTTTTTT.

This clonotype was seen many times. The chain recombines TRBV12-3 or TRBV12-4 with TRBJ2-2; D ambiguous. Trimming shortened V by 8 bases and J by 3 bases, and 13 bases separated the two germline ends. The CDR3 totals 14 residues. The CDR3 region is CASSKTTDTGELFF. Here the CDR3 DNA reads TGTGCCAGCTCGAAAACTACGGACACCGGGGAGCTGTTTTTT.

This clonotype was counted ten times or more. The gene calls are TRBV28 and TRBJ2-5, with D unclear. Germline lookup yields CDR1 MDHEN and CDR2 SYDVKM. This CDR3 spans 13 amino acids. Trimming pared 5 bases from V and 5 bases from J, leaving 12 bases between. As DNA, the CDR3 is TGTGCCAGCAGTCCCCACAGTCCCGAGACCCAGTACTTC. Amino acid sequence: CASSPHSPETQYF.

At least ten counts were recorded for this clonotype. V and J are TRBV5-1 and TRBJ2-7; possible D gene TRBD1, 6 bases. The germline V gene has CDR1 SGHRS and CDR2 YFSETQ. V was trimmed by 3 bases and J by 2 bases, leaving 9 bases between them. The CDR3 is 13 residues long. CDR3 residues: CASSWDIAYEQYF. CDR3 bases: TGCGCCAGCAGCTGGGACATTGCCTACGAGCAGTACTTC.